The rows below give T cell receptor beta chains drawn from one sample of a study of blood T cell repertoires in COVID-19. TCRdb's copy holds only in-frame clones and misses some; the assay was immunoSEQ multiplex PCR. The table shows around 250,000 clones, with about 84% occurring only once. Sequencing used PBMCs or T cells enriched from blood (not recorded which). The receptors here all came from a woman aged 45 to 65 who had recovered from COVID-19. CDR3s include the opening cysteine and the closing phenylalanine or tryptophan.

J	V	CDR3
TRBJ1-1	TRBV19	CASSRRGGTEAFF
TRBJ2-7	TRBV5-1	CASSVPGTGSGEQYF
TRBJ1-2	TRBV4-3	CASSQGQQGFGYGYTF
TRBJ2-7	TRBV24-1	CATSDSGALSYEQYF
TRBJ2-5	TRBV12-3/TRBV12-4	CASSFGQSETQYF
TRBJ2-1	TRBV5-4	CASSQGGGGNEQFF
TRBJ1-2	TRBV6-6	CASFREDNGYTF
TRBJ1-5	TRBV2	CASSEYSLGNQPQHF
TRBJ1-2	TRBV12-3/TRBV12-4	CASIRTGGGYTF
TRBJ2-1	TRBV7-9	CASRPGVVGTGFYEQFF
TRBJ1-6	TRBV7-3	CASSSGQGPNSPLHF
TRBJ1-3	TRBV30	CAWTVDFFGSGNTIYF
TRBJ2-1	TRBV2	CASTTSGYNEQFF
TRBJ1-1	TRBV11-2	CASSLVVGSEAFF
TRBJ2-5	TRBV4-1	CASSQVDPGGETQYF
TRBJ1-1	TRBV3-1/TRBV3-2	CASSQEGRGRTEAFF
TRBJ1-3	TRBV10-3	CAISEKIEAISGNTIYF
TRBJ1-4	TRBV5-6	CASSLTGTANEKLFF
TRBJ1-1	TRBV4-1	CASSLFGGGNTEAFF
TRBJ2-7	TRBV10-1	CASSVGPGGGQGSYEQYF
TRBJ2-3	TRBV11-2	CASSFTSFTDTQYF
TRBJ2-6	TRBV28	CASSLYYGFSGANVLTF
TRBJ2-7	TRBV18	CASSPAKQDPYEQYF